Reported below is one TCR beta chain. What it binds is unknown. The data were obtained in a study of OX40 agonist ivuxolimab in advanced cancers. For the study at large: Every 2 weeks, ivuxolimab was infused into the patients intravenously at between 0.01 and 10 mg/kg.

Assay used: immunoSEQ multiplex PCR; TCRdb lists only in-frame clones, some missing. In the table there are tens of thousands of clones, about 80% of which are singletons. Whole-study findings and limits: Some patients who did not respond also had low normalized T-cell clonal expansion. Expansion of clones was among the lowest in partial responders at 0.1-3.0 mg/kg.

This CDR3 region has 17 residues. The V gene's germline CDR1 is SGHAT and CDR2 FQNNGV. Germline trimming cut 2 bases from V and 6 bases from J; bases unmatched to any gene: 13. Sequenced material: CD4+ or CD8+ T cells sorted from blood, taken in a trial of the OX40 agonist ivuxolimab. The rearrangement links TRBV11-2 to TRBJ2-3, with 8 bases matching TRBD2. The source of this sequence is an adult with an advanced solid tumor such as melanoma, head and neck, liver or kidney cancer. CDR3 in DNA: TGTGCCAGCAGCTTACGGGGGGGCGCAAATCGGCCCGATACGCAGTATTTT. It is translated as CASSLRGGANRPDTQYF. The variable domain in full, completed from reference TRBV11-2 and TRBJ2-3, reads EAGVAQSPRYKIIEKRQSVAFWCNPISGHATLYWYQQILGQGPKLLIQFQNNGVVDDSQLPKDRFSAERLKGVDSTLKIQPAKLEDSAVYLCASSLRGGANRPDTQYFGPGTRLTVL.